Listed here are 25 T cell receptor beta chains from one sample, sequenced in a study of cytomegalovirus exposure and HLA in healthy donors. Use of 60 Vbeta and 13 Jbeta primers characterized the PCR. Here immunoSEQ multiplex PCR was the method, and the copy in TCRdb shows in-frame clones only, minus some. The data contain more than 110,000 clones, 79% of them singletons. Sequencing used PBMCs. The receptors were sampled from a man aged 18 to 29 in good health and CMV-seronegative.

The genes are TRBV9 and TRBJ2-7; TRBD1 might be the D (6 bases). Germline CDR1 and CDR2: SGDLS and YYNGEE. The length of the CDR3 is 15 residues. V lost 5 bases and J lost 5, with 20 bases in between. This chain's CDR3 is CASSAPDRNNDEQYF. The CDR3 DNA follows: TGTGCCAGCAGTGCTCCGGACAGAAATAATGACGAGCAGTACTTC.

The chain links TRBV5-4 to TRBJ2-7; D unclear. The length of the CDR3 is 12 residues. Trimming cost V 0 bases and J 4 bases, with 5 bases left between them. Germline values: CDR1 SGHNT, CDR2 YYREEE (reference sequence). In DNA form, the CDR3 reads TGTGCCAGCAGCTTGGACGGTTACGAGCAGTACTTC. As protein: CASSLDGYEQYF.

The chain joins TRBV29-1 to TRBJ1-4; tentative D call: TRBD1 (5 bases). Trimming cost V 6 bases and J 8 bases, with 16 bases left between them. Germline CDR1 and CDR2: SQVTM and ANQGSEA. This CDR3 has 13 amino acids. CDR3 DNA sequence: TGCAGCGTCCCGGGGCGGGGCGGAGAAAAACTGTTTTTT. This sequence encodes CSVPGRGGEKLFF.

V gene TRBV6-6 combines with J gene TRBJ2-5; 10 bases map to TRBD1. V lost 4 bases and J lost 5; bases outside the gene matches: 4. The germline V gene encodes CDR1 MNHNY and CDR2 SVGAGI (reference sequence). This CDR3 contains 14 residues. CDR3 in amino acids: CASSSETGGETQYF. The CDR3 DNA reads TGTGCCAGCAGTTCCGAGACAGGGGGCGAGACCCAGTACTTC.

The chain links TRBV27 to TRBJ2-6, with D perhaps matching TRBD1 (5 bases). The germline V and J ends were trimmed by 6 bases and 2 bases, with 11 bases remaining between them. The CDR3 contains 15 residues. CDR1 MNHEY and CDR2 SMNVEV come from the germline V gene (reference sequence). The CDR3 here is CASRIRGAGANVLTF. As DNA, the CDR3 is TGTGCCAGCAGGATAAGGGGTGCTGGGGCCAACGTCCTGACTTTC.

The chain joins TRBV7-8 to TRBJ2-3, with D unclear. Germline values: CDR1 SGHVS, CDR2 FQNEAQ. This CDR3 region has 16 residues. Trimming cost V 2 bases and J 2 bases, with 14 bases left between them. CDR3 protein: CASSLNESPPTDTQYF. CDR3 DNA: TGTGCCAGCAGCTTAAATGAGTCTCCGCCCACAGATACGCAGTATTTT.

The rearrangement joins TRBV7-2 to TRBJ1-6, with a weak D call TRBD1 (5 bases). Germline lookup yields CDR1 SGHTA and CDR2 FQGNSA. Between the trimmed V and J ends, which lost 7 bases and 6 bases, there was a span of 19 bases. The CDR3 is 16 amino acids. The CDR3 DNA sequence: TGTGCCAGCACCCCAACGGGGGGTTTGGTTAATTCACCCCTCCACTTT. Its protein is CASTPTGGLVNSPLHF.

Points on this clone: The junction does not match germline at one end; this may be a read error. The CDR3 loop is CASSPWDTTSHEQYF. For the CDR3, the DNA is TGTGCCAGCAGCCCATGGGACACGACCTCCCACGAGCAGTACTTC. The J gene is TRBJ2-7, the V gene TRBV7-9, with D perhaps TRBD1 (6 bases). The CDR3 is made up of 15 amino acids. The germline V gene has CDR1 SEHNR and CDR2 FQNEAQ (reference sequence).

The gene calls are TRBV4-2 and TRBJ1-6; weak D call: TRBD1 (5 bases). This CDR3 contains 15 residues. CDR1 LGHNA and CDR2 YNFKEQ come from the germline V gene. Trimming stripped 0 bases from V and 7 bases from J, with 10 bases between. Written as DNA, the CDR3 is TGTGCCAGCAGCCAAGACAGGGCAGAGAATTCACCCCTCCACTTT. This sequence encodes CASSQDRAENSPLHF.

The J gene is TRBJ1-2, the V gene TRBV7-2, with 7 bases that match TRBD1. The length of the CDR3 is 12 residues. CDR1 is SGHTA and CDR2 is FQGNSA in the germline V gene. V was pared by 6 bases and J by 5 bases, with 3 bases of the junction left unmatched. CDR3 sequence (DNA): TGTGCCAGCAGACAGGGGCCGTATGGCTACACCTTC. It encodes CASRQGPYGYTF. The variable domain in full, completed from reference TRBV7-2 and TRBJ1-2, reads GAGVSQSPSNKVTEKGKDVELRCDPISGHTALYWYRQSLGQGLEFLIYFQGNSAPDKSGLPSDRFSAERTGGSVSTLTIQRTQQEDSAVYLCASRQGPYGYTFGSGTRLTVV.

On this clone: One end of the junction fails to match germline, which may point to a read error. This chain uses TRBV7-9 with TRBJ1-5; no firm D call. CDR1 is SEHNR, CDR2 FQNEAQ, per germline (reference sequence). CDR3 length equals 12 residues. The CDR3 spells CSSSFLNQPQHF. CDR3 DNA sequence: TGTTCCAGCAGCTTCCTCAATCAGCCCCAGCATTTT.

The chain employs TRBV6-1 and TRBJ1-1; D uncertain. V was pared by 5 bases and J by 5 bases, with 6 bases between. The CDR3 has 11 residues. Germline V gene sequence: CDR1 MNHNS, CDR2 SASEGT. CDR3 in amino acids: CASSYRTEAFF. The DNA of the CDR3 is TGTGCCAGCAGTTACCGGACTGAAGCTTTCTTT.

The chain recombines TRBV15 with TRBJ1-1; 8 bases fit TRBD1. The CDR3 sequence is 17 residues long. Looked up from germline, CDR1 is LNHNV and CDR2 is YYDKDF (reference sequence). The junction had 17 bases not matched to a gene; V was cut back by 4 bases and J by 7 bases. For the CDR3, the DNA is TGTGCCACCAGCAATGGGGGATCGGACAGGGACCCGATTGAAGCTTTCTTT. This encodes CATSNGGSDRDPIEAFF.

The V and J genes are TRBV6-5 and TRBJ1-2; no definite D call. CDR1 MNHEY and CDR2 SVGAGI come from the germline V gene. V was clipped by 3 bases and J by 5 bases, with 19 bases between them. CDR3 length: 16 residues. The CDR3 loop reads CASSYLTAGLPYGYTF. CDR3 nucleotide sequence: TGTGCCAGCAGTTATTTGACGGCCGGACTCCCTTATGGCTACACCTTC.

The chain couples TRBV7-8 to TRBJ2-1, with 8 bases fitting TRBD1. V dropped 2 bases and J dropped 4; count of bases not matched to a gene: 7. The CDR3 contains 16 residues. Germline V gene sequence: CDR1 SGHVS, CDR2 FQNEAQ. The CDR3 sequence is CASSLQGALGYNEQFF. CDR3 DNA: TGTGCCAGCAGCTTACAGGGGGCACTTGGTTACAATGAGCAGTTCTTC. The full variable domain, its missing parts supplied by reference TRBV7-8 and TRBJ2-1, is GAGVSQSPRYKVAKRGQDVALRCDPISGHVSLFWYQQALGQGPEFLTYFQNEAQLDKSGLPSDRFFAERPEGSVSTLKIQRTQQEDSAVYLCASSLQGALGYNEQFFGPGTRLTVL.

The chain is built from TRBV30 and TRBJ2-3, with a possible D match to TRBD2 (5 bases). This CDR3 contains 14 residues. Germline loops: CDR1 GTSNPN, CDR2 SVGIG (reference sequence). V was clipped by 4 bases and J by 5 bases, with 16 bases between them. The DNA for the CDR3 is TGTGCCTGGATCACCCCGGGGTATGGAGATACGCAGTATTTT. The encoded protein is CAWITPGYGDTQYF.

This chain links TRBV6-1 with TRBJ2-6, with TRBD1 matching over 9 bases. Per germline, CDR1 MNHNS and CDR2 SASEGT. V gave up 3 bases and J gave up 2 bases; unmatched junction bases: 11. This CDR3 region has 19 residues. The chain's CDR3 is CASSEGQGWFSAGANVLTF. Written as DNA, the CDR3 is TGTGCCAGCAGTGAGGGACAGGGCTGGTTTAGCGCTGGGGCCAACGTCCTGACTTTC.

A few counts support this clone. Written as DNA, the CDR3 is TGTGCCAGCAGCACAGAGTACGAGCAGTACTTC. Its translation is CASSTEYEQYF. The chain couples TRBV2 to TRBJ2-7; D ambiguous. Trimming stripped 6 bases from V and 4 bases from J, with 7 bases between. The CDR3 has 11 amino acids. Germline-derived CDR1 and CDR2 are SNHLY and FYNNEI.

V is TRBV10-3 and J is TRBJ1-5; D gene unclear. Looked up from germline, CDR1 is ENHRY and CDR2 is SYGVKD. This CDR3 has 15 residues. V shed 2 bases and J shed 2 bases, with 10 bases lying between them. CDR3 sequence: CAISEQASGNQPQHF. The CDR3 coding sequence is TGTGCCATCAGTGAGCAGGCTTCTGGCAATCAGCCCCAGCATTTT.

This sequence joins TRBV6-1 and TRBJ1-1; D is perhaps TRBD1 (5 bases). CDR3 length equals 15 residues. Deletions cut 6 bases from V and 6 bases from J, with 20 bases between. Germline assignment: CDR1 MNHNS and CDR2 SASEGT. The CDR3 region has the DNA TGTGCCAGCAGCCCCCGGGGGGGTCGTGTATCTGAAGCTTTCTTT. As protein: CASSPRGGRVSEAFF.

V is TRBV7-2 and J is TRBJ2-2; D is unclear. The germline CDR1 and CDR2 sequences are SGHTA and FQGNSA. The ends were cut back, 5 bases at V and 0 bases at J, with 7 bases in the middle. This CDR3 has 14 amino acids. Here the CDR3 reads CASSARANTGELFF. CDR3 nucleotides: TGTGCCAGCAGCGCCCGCGCGAACACCGGGGAGCTGTTTTTT.

A few counts support this clone. The V call is TRBV5-1, the J call TRBJ2-2; D perhaps matches TRBD1 (5 bases). Germline V lookup: CDR1 SGHRS, CDR2 YFSETQ. The length of the CDR3 is 15 residues. Between the trimmed V and J ends, which lost 3 bases and 1 base, there was a span of 10 bases. Here the CDR3 reads CASSSDGQNTGELFF. The CDR3 DNA sequence: TGCGCCAGCAGCTCGGATGGACAGAACACCGGGGAGCTGTTTTTT.

This chain uses TRBV6-5 with TRBJ2-7, with a weak D call TRBD1 (6 bases). The CDR3 covers 13 residues. V was clipped by 5 bases and J by 4 bases, with 12 bases between them. Germline V gene lookup returns CDR1 MNHEY and CDR2 SVGAGI. The CDR3 reads CASSQDRRYEQYF. CDR3 in DNA: TGTGCCAGCAGTCAGGACAGAAGGTACGAGCAGTACTTC.

The rearrangement uses TRBV4-1 and TRBJ1-2; no reliable D call. Trimming removed 1 base at V and 4 bases at J, with 10 bases between. Germline V lookup: CDR1 MGHRA, CDR2 YSYEKL. The CDR3 runs to 14 residues. The CDR3 sequence is CASSQVPGPYGYTF. The CDR3 DNA is TGCGCCAGCAGCCAAGTTCCAGGCCCCTATGGCTACACCTTC.

The V gene is TRBV18, the J gene TRBJ1-6; 10 bases map to TRBD1. In germline, CDR1 is KGHSH, CDR2 LQKENI. This CDR3 has 16 amino acids. J was trimmed by 8 bases and V by 4 bases; bases with no gene match: 8. CDR3 coding DNA: TGTGCCAGCTCACTAACCGGGACAGGGGAATATTCACCCCTCCACTTT. Protein product: CASSLTGTGEYSPLHF.